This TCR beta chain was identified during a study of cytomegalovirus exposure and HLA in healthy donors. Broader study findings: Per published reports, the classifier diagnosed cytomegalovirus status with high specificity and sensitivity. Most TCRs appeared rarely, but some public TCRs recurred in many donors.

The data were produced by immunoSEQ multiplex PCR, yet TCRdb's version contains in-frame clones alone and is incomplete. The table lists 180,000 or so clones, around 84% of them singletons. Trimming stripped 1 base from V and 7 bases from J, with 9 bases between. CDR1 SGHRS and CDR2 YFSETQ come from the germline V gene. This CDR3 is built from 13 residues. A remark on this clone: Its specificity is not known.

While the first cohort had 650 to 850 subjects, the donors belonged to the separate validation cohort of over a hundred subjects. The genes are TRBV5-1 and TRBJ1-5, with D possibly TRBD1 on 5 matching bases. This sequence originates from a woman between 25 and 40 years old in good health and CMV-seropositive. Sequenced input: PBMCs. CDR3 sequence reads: CASSLTGEQPQHF. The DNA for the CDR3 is TGCGCCAGCAGCTTGACAGGAGAGCAGCCCCAGCATTTT.